The 8 T cell receptor beta chains below were found in one sample sequenced in a study of a mutant IDH1 vaccine in newly diagnosed glioma. Profiling relied on immunoSEQ multiplex PCR, and the TCRdb table lists in-frame clones only, not all of them. The sample consists of just under 80,000 clones, 90% to 95% of them appearing once. No antigens are known for them. Time point denoted: week 5, during vaccination. In the vaccine, a single dose held 300 ug of the mutant IDH1 20-mer peptide, along with topical imiquimod. The sample was PBMCs, taken from a glioma patient whose treatment included an IDH1 peptide vaccine. The receptors were gathered from a woman in her forties or fifties with glioma.

The chain combines TRBV19 with TRBJ1-2, with D hard to call. The CDR3 is 14 residues long. Germline CDR1 is LNHDA and CDR2 is SQIVND (reference sequence). Trimming removed 4 bases from V and 7 bases from J, with 16 bases in between. In DNA form, the CDR3 reads TGTGCCAGTAGTAGACTCCCTTTTACGAGTGGCTACACCTTC. Protein product: CASSRLPFTSGYTF. Variable domain in full (rest from reference TRBV19 and TRBJ1-2): DGGITQSPKYLFRKEGQNVTLSCEQNLNHDAMYWYRQDPGQGLRLIYYSQIVNDFQKGDIAEGYSVSREKKESFPLTVTSAQKNPTAFYLCASSRLPFTSGYTFGSGTRLTVV.

The genes are TRBV28 and TRBJ2-7; weak D call: TRBD2 (5 bases). V lost 5 bases and J 2 bases, leaving 13 bases between the germline ends. Germline lookup yields CDR1 MDHEN and CDR2 SYDVKM. This CDR3 region has 14 residues. The CDR3 bases are TGTGCCAGCAGTACGGCGGGTAGGCCCTACGAGCAGTACTTC. It is translated as CASSTAGRPYEQYF.

The count of this clone is one. The rearrangement uses TRBV27 and TRBJ2-1; 7 positions agree with TRBD2. The CDR3 runs 15 residues. Germline values: CDR1 MNHEY, CDR2 SMNVEV (reference sequence). Trimming removed 5 bases from V and 9 bases from J; junction bases left unmatched: 13. The CDR3 loop is CASSILGGGFGEQFF. CDR3 bases: TGTGCCAGCAGTATACTGGGGGGAGGGTTCGGTGAGCAGTTCTTC.

V is TRBV7-9 and J is TRBJ1-5, with D unclear. The CDR3 spans 11 residues. V lost 9 bases, J lost 7 bases, and 10 bases lay in between. Per germline, CDR1 SEHNR and CDR2 FQNEAQ (reference sequence). DNA for the CDR3: TGTGCCAGTGGATCGTGGCAGCCCCAGCATTTT. It translates to CASGSWQPQHF.

CDR3 sequence: CASSSGTGPYEQYF. CDR3 in DNA: TGTGCCAGCAGTTCCGGGACAGGACCCTACGAGCAGTACTTC. This rearrangement joins TRBV28 to TRBJ2-7, with 8 nucleotides matching TRBD1. This CDR3 is 14 amino acids long. The junction had 4 bases not matched to a gene; V was cut back by 4 bases and J by 2 bases. Germline CDR1 is MDHEN and CDR2 is SYDVKM.

The V and J genes are TRBV11-2 and TRBJ2-5; D might be TRBD1 (5 bases). The ends were cut back, 5 bases at V and 3 bases at J, with 10 bases in the middle. The germline V gene encodes CDR1 SGHAT and CDR2 FQNNGV. The CDR3 extends over 13 amino acids. The CDR3 bases are TGTGCCAGCAGCCCATACAGGAAAGAGACCCAGTACTTC. This codes for CASSPYRKETQYF.

The chain joins TRBV18 to TRBJ2-5, with D possibly called TRBD1 or TRBD2 (5 bases each). The J call could be wrong; TRBJ2-7 is a better fit for the DNA end. From germline, CDR1 is KGHSH and CDR2 LQKENI. This CDR3 has 13 amino acids. The CDR3 bases are TGTGCCAGCTCACTCCGGGACCTCTACGAGCAGTACTTC. This encodes CASSLRDLYEQYF.

This clone has only one observation. J is TRBJ1-2 and V is TRBV28; D uncertain. The ends were cut back, 1 base at V and 2 bases at J, with 5 bases in the middle. The CDR3 is made up of 13 amino acids. CDR1 is MDHEN, CDR2 SYDVKM, per germline. Here the CDR3 DNA reads TGTGCCAGCAGTTTATCACAGAACTATGGCTACACCTTC. As protein: CASSLSQNYGYTF.